Listed here are 20 T cell receptor beta chains from one sample, sequenced in a study of T-cell reconstitution after alpha-beta-depleted transplantation in children. This sample's TCRbeta library carried unique molecular identifier barcodes. TCRdb re-called the PCR reads with MiXCR, one entry per CDR3 protein. Here the sample spans 100,000 to 120,000 distinct CDR3 sequences, 10% being singletons. The material was PBMCs from the stem cell graft donor, obtained from the stem cell graft. All receptors derive from a human donor who donated a stem cell graft to a child with acute lymphoblastic leukemia.

This clonotype was observed many times. V and J are TRBV12-3 or TRBV12-4 and TRBJ2-7; the D gene is possibly TRBD2 (6 bases). The CDR3 runs 19 residues. V was trimmed by 2 bases and J by 6 bases, leaving 29 bases between them. The DNA of the CDR3 is TGTGCCAGCAGTTTACCCCGGAGGGCAGGGAACGTCGGGGCATCCGAGCAGTACTTC. It specifies CASSLPRRAGNVGASEQYF.

This clonotype has at least ten counts. J is TRBJ1-5 and V is TRBV20-1; the D is unclear. The CDR3 runs to 13 residues. Deletions cut 0 bases from V and 1 base from J, with 4 bases between. Germline CDR1 and CDR2: DFQATT and SNEGSKA (reference sequence). CDR3: CSARETSNQPQHF. In nucleotides, the CDR3 is TGCAGTGCTAGAGAGACGAGCAATCAGCCCCAGCATTTT.

This clonotype was counted ten times or more. The chain couples TRBV27 to TRBJ2-3; 11 bases are a match to TRBD1. After removal of 9 bases from V and 6 bases from J, the junction contained 5 bases not matched to a gene. The CDR3 length is 13 residues. The germline V gene has CDR1 MNHEY and CDR2 SMNVEV (reference sequence). CDR3 protein: CASRTGGLDTQYF. The DNA of the CDR3 is TGTGCCAGTAGGACAGGGGGCCTCGATACGCAGTATTTT.

This chain's CDR3 is CASSPKGQPQHF. DNA for the CDR3: TGTGCCAGTAGTCCTAAGGGCCAGCCCCAGCATTTT. This chain uses TRBV19 with TRBJ1-5; D remains ambiguous. Germline CDR1 and CDR2: LNHDA and SQIVND (reference sequence). The CDR3 is 12 residues long. V was cut by 5 bases and J by 7 bases, with 9 bases left in between.

This clonotype was seen only a few times. This chain uses TRBV9 with TRBJ1-1; D remains unclear. V was trimmed by 0 bases and J by 1 base, leaving 7 bases between them. From germline, CDR1 is SGDLS and CDR2 YYNGEE. The CDR3 covers 14 residues. The CDR3 nucleotides are TGTGCCAGCAGCGTAGATCGGGGGAACACTGAAGCTTTCTTT. Residues: CASSVDRGNTEAFF. The variable domain in full, with the rest retrieved from reference TRBV9 and TRBJ1-1, is DSGVTQTPKHLITATGQRVTLRCSPRSGDLSVYWYQQSLDQGLQFLIQYYNGEERAKGNILERFSAQQFPDLHSELNLSSLELGDSALYFCASSVDRGNTEAFFGQGTRLTVV.

This clonotype has at least ten counts. The CDR3 DNA reads TGCAGTGCTAGTTGGGGGACTCAAGAGACCCAGTACTTC. It encodes CSASWGTQETQYF. This chain uses TRBV20-1 with TRBJ2-5; maybe TRBD2 (6 bases). The CDR3 runs to 13 residues. Germline loops: CDR1 DFQATT, CDR2 SNEGSKA (reference sequence). The V gene lost 3 bases and the J gene lost 2 bases, with 10 bases spanning the gap.

This clonotype showed up many times. The V gene is TRBV7-2, the J gene TRBJ1-5; no definite D call. The CDR3 is made up of 14 amino acids. Trimming pared 5 bases from V and 1 base from J, leaving 9 bases between. The germline CDR1 and CDR2 sequences are SGHTA and FQGNSA. The CDR3 here is CASSGDWSNQPQHF. The CDR3 DNA sequence: TGTGCCAGCAGCGGAGATTGGAGCAATCAGCCCCAGCATTTT.

The sample holds a few counts of this clonotype. The chain employs TRBV6-2 or TRBV6-3 and TRBJ2-7; D perhaps matches TRBD2 (7 bases). Between the trimmed V and J ends, which lost 4 bases and 0 bases, there was a span of 13 bases. Germline CDR1 MNHEY, CDR2 SVGEGT. The CDR3 contains 15 residues. Here the CDR3 DNA reads TGTGCCAGCAGTTGGTTCGGGGGGCCCTCCTACGAGCAGTACTTC. The encoded protein is CASSWFGGPSYEQYF.

The chain links TRBV19 to TRBJ1-5; TRBD1 might be the D (6 bases). V gave up 2 bases and J gave up 1 base, with 12 bases separating them. Germline assignment: CDR1 LNHDA and CDR2 SQIVND (reference sequence). The CDR3 covers 16 residues. Here the CDR3 reads CASSIWGAGSNQPQHF. CDR3 sequence (DNA): TGTGCCAGTAGTATATGGGGGGCAGGGAGCAATCAGCCCCAGCATTTT. The full variable domain, with the rest looked up from reference TRBV19 and TRBJ1-5, is DGGITQSPKYLFRKEGQNVTLSCEQNLNHDAMYWYRQDPGQGLRLIYYSQIVNDFQKGDIAEGYSVSREKKESFPLTVTSAQKNPTAFYLCASSIWGAGSNQPQHFGDGTRLSIL.

This clonotype has at least ten counts. The chain joins TRBV27 to TRBJ1-5; no reliable D call. CDR1 and CDR2 (germline): MNHEY, SMNVEV (reference sequence). Trimming removed 4 bases at V and 7 bases at J, with 11 bases between. This CDR3 comprises 13 residues. This CDR3 is CASSYKDAQPQHF. The CDR3 coding sequence is TGTGCCAGCAGTTATAAGGACGCCCAGCCCCAGCATTTT.

This clonotype has ten or more counts. This sequence joins TRBV20-1 and TRBJ1-1; no reliable D call. This CDR3 has 13 residues. CDR1 is DFQATT and CDR2 is SNEGSKA in the germline V gene (reference sequence). CDR3 region: CFSRGIWNTEAFF. The CDR3 region has the DNA TGCTTCTCACGGGGTATTTGGAACACTGAAGCTTTCTTT.

The sample holds one count of this clonotype. The chain is built from TRBV11-2 and TRBJ2-1, with D hard to call. The ends were cut back, 5 bases at V and 5 bases at J, with 13 bases in the middle. CDR3 length equals 14 residues. CDR1 is SGHAT, CDR2 FQNNGV, per germline. The DNA for the CDR3 is TGTGCCAGCAGCCCGAAAGGCGTCCACAATGAGCAGTTCTTC. Translation: CASSPKGVHNEQFF.

This clonotype came up many times. The chain links TRBV12-3 or TRBV12-4 to TRBJ1-3; 7 nucleotides agree with TRBD1. After removal of 5 bases from V and 2 bases from J, the junction contained 3 bases not matched to a gene. This CDR3 is built from 14 residues. The CDR3 spells CASSRRGTGNTIYF. Written as DNA, the CDR3 is TGTGCCAGCAGTCGCAGGGGGACTGGAAACACCATATATTTT.

This clonotype was detected many times. The CDR3 region is CASSDADEQFF. CDR3 DNA sequence: TGTGCCAGCAGCGACGCGGATGAGCAGTTCTTC. The chain couples TRBV7-2 to TRBJ2-1; D is ambiguous. This CDR3 has 11 amino acids. Germline V gives CDR1 SGHTA, CDR2 FQGNSA. V was trimmed by 5 bases and J by 8 bases, leaving 7 bases between them.

This clonotype turned up a few times. This chain joins TRBV13 and TRBJ2-1; 11 nucleotides line up with TRBD2. The length of the CDR3 is 17 residues. From germline, CDR1 is PRHDT and CDR2 FYEKMQ (reference sequence). The V gene end was trimmed by 4 bases and the J gene end by 4 bases; junction bases not matched to a gene: 9. The CDR3 loop reads CASSSHGTSGGYNEQFF. For the CDR3, the DNA is TGTGCCAGCAGCTCTCACGGGACTAGCGGAGGATACAATGAGCAGTTCTTC.

The V call is TRBV7-2, the J call TRBJ1-1, with D maybe TRBD1 (6 bases). The V end was cut by 6 bases, the J end by 0 bases, with 20 bases between. Germline CDR1 is SGHTA and CDR2 is FQGNSA. The CDR3 totals 17 residues. Here the CDR3 DNA reads TGTGCCAGCAGTACACCTAAGGGGGGCAGGATGAACACTGAAGCTTTCTTT. It translates to CASSTPKGGRMNTEAFF. The variable domain in full, completed from reference TRBV7-2 and TRBJ1-1, reads GAGVSQSPSNKVTEKGKDVELRCDPISGHTALYWYRQSLGQGLEFLIYFQGNSAPDKSGLPSDRFSAERTGGSVSTLTIQRTQQEDSAVYLCASSTPKGGRMNTEAFFGQGTRLTVV.

This clonotype was observed many times. This chain's CDR3 is CSARTSGVTDTQYF. The DNA for the CDR3 is TGCAGTGCGCGGACTAGCGGGGTCACAGATACGCAGTATTTT. The genes are TRBV20-1 and TRBJ2-3, with 12 bases matching TRBD2. CDR3 length: 14 residues. J lost 2 bases, V lost 6 bases, and 3 bases had no gene match. CDR1 and CDR2 from the germline V gene are DFQATT and SNEGSKA (reference sequence).

This clonotype was picked up many times. The genes are TRBV5-5 and TRBJ2-1; D assignment may be TRBD1 or TRBD2 (6 bases each). Per the germline V gene, CDR1 is SGHKS and CDR2 is YYEKEE (reference sequence). The CDR3 has 14 amino acids. V lost 1 base to trimming and J lost 7 bases, with 12 bases between them. CDR3 amino acids: CASSLKGGQNEQFF. The CDR3 nucleotides are TGTGCCAGCAGCTTGAAGGGGGGCCAGAATGAGCAGTTCTTC.

This clonotype was recorded many times. This chain uses TRBV12-3 or TRBV12-4 with TRBJ2-6; no definite D call. This CDR3 has 12 amino acids. Trimming pared 5 bases from V and 9 bases from J, leaving 8 bases between. DNA for the CDR3: TGTGCCAGCAGTAAATCCCTCAACGTCCTGACTTTC. Translating it yields CASSKSLNVLTF.

This clonotype occurred many times. The chain links TRBV7-6 to TRBJ1-2, with 8 bases lining up with TRBD1. The CDR3 has 14 amino acids. The trim removed 4 bases at V and 3 bases at J, leaving 4 bases unmatched. Per the germline V gene, CDR1 is SGHVS and CDR2 is FNYEAQ. CDR3 nucleotides: TGTGCCAGCAGCTCCGGACAGGGCGACTATGGCTACACCTTC. Protein: CASSSGQGDYGYTF.